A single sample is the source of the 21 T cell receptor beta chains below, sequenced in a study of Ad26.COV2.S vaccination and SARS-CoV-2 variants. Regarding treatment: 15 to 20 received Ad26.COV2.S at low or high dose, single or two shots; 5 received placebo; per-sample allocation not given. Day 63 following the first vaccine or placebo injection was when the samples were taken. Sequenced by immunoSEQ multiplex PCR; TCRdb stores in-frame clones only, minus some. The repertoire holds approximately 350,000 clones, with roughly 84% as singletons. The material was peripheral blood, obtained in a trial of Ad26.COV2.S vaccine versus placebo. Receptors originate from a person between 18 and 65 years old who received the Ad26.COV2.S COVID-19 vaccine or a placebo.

The CDR3: CASRGQGDNRYGYTF. The DNA for the CDR3 is TGTGCCAGTAGGGGACAGGGAGATAATCGATATGGCTACACCTTC. This chain connects TRBV19 to TRBJ1-2; 9 bases align to TRBD1. From germline, CDR1 is LNHDA and CDR2 SQIVND (reference sequence). V was clipped by 6 bases and J by 5 bases; unmatched bases: 10. This CDR3 has 15 amino acids.

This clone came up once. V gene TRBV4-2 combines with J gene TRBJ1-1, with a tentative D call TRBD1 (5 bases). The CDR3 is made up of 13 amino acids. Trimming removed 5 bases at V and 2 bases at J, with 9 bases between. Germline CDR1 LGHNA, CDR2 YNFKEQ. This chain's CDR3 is CASSGAGNTEAFF. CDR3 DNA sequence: TGTGCCAGCAGCGGGGCAGGAAACACTGAAGCTTTCTTT.

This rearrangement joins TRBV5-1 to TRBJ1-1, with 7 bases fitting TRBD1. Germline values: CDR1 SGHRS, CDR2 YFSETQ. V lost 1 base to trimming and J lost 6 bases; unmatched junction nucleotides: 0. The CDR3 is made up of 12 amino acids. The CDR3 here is CASSLRGPEAFF. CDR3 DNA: TGCGCCAGCAGCTTGAGGGGGCCTGAAGCTTTCTTT. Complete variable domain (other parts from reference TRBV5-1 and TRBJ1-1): KAGVTQTPRYLIKTRGQQVTLSCSPISGHRSVSWYQQTPGQGLQFLFEYFSETQRNKGNFPGRFSGRQFSNSRSEMNVSTLELGDSALYLCASSLRGPEAFFGQGTRLTVV.

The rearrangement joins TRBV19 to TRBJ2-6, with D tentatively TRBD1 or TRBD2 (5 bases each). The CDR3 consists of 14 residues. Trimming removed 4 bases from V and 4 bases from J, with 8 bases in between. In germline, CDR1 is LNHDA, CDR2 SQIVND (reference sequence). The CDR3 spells CASSKGPGANVLTF. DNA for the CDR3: TGTGCCAGTAGTAAGGGACCCGGGGCCAACGTCCTGACTTTC. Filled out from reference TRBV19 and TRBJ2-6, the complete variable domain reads DGGITQSPKYLFRKEGQNVTLSCEQNLNHDAMYWYRQDPGQGLRLIYYSQIVNDFQKGDIAEGYSVSREKKESFPLTVTSAQKNPTAFYLCASSKGPGANVLTFGAGSRLTVL.

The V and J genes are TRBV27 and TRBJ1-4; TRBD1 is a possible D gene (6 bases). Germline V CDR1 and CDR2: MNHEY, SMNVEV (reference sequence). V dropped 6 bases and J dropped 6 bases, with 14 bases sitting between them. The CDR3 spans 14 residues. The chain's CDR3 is CASRVVGGDEKLFF. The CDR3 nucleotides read TGTGCCAGCAGGGTGGTGGGGGGCGATGAAAAACTGTTTTTT.

The CDR3 nucleotides read TGCGCCAGCAGCCAAGTAGTTAGCGGGGGTACGCAGTATTTT. It specifies CASSQVVSGGTQYF. J is TRBJ2-3 and V is TRBV4-3; 9 positions match TRBD2. Germline V lookup: CDR1 LGHNA, CDR2 YSLEER. Losses at the gene ends were 1 base for V and 8 bases for J; bases not matched to a gene: 4. The CDR3 spans 14 residues.

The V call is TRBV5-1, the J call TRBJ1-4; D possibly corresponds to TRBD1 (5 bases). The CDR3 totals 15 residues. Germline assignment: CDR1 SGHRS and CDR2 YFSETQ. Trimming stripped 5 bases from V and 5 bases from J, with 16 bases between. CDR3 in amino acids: CASSFGGTLNEKLFF. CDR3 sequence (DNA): TGCGCCAGCAGTTTTGGCGGGACTTTAAATGAAAAACTGTTTTTT.

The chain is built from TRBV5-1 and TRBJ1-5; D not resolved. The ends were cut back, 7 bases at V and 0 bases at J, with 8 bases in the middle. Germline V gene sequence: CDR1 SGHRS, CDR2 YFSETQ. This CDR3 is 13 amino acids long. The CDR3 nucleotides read TGCGCCAGCGCTAGGAGTAGCAATCAGCCCCAGCATTTT. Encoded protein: CASARSSNQPQHF.

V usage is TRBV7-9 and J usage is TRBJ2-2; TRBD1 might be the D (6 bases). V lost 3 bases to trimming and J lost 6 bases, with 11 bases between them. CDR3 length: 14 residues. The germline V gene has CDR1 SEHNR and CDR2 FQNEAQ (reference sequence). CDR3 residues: CASSFLGQSGELFF. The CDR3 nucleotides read TGTGCCAGCAGCTTTCTAGGACAGTCCGGGGAGCTGTTTTTT.

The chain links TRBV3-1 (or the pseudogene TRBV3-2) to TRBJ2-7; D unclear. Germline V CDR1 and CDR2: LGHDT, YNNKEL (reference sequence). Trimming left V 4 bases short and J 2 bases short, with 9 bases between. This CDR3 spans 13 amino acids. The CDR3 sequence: CASSRWGPYEQYF. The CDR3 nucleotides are TGTGCCAGCAGCCGGTGGGGTCCCTACGAGCAGTACTTC.

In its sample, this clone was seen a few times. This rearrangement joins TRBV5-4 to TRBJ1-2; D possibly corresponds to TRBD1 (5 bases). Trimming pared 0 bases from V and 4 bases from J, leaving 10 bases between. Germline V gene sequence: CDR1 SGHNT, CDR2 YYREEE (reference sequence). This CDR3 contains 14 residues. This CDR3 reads CASSLVGDAYGYTF. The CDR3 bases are TGTGCCAGCAGCTTGGTAGGGGACGCCTATGGCTACACCTTC.

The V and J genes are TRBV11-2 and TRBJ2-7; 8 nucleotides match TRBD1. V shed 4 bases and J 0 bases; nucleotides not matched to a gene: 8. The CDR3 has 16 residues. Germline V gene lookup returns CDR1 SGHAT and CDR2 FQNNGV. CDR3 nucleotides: TGTGCCAGCAGCTCCCCCGACAGGGGACTCTCCTACGAGCAGTACTTC. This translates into CASSSPDRGLSYEQYF.

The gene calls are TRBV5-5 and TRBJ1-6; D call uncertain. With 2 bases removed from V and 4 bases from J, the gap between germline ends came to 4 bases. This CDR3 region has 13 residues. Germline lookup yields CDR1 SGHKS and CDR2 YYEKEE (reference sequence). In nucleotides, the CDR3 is TGTGCCAGCAGCTTCGCATATAATTCACCCCTCCACTTT. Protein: CASSFAYNSPLHF.

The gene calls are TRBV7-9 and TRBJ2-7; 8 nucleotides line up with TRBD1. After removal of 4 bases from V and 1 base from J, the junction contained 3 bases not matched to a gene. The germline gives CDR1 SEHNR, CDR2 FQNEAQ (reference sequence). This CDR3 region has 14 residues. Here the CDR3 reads CASSSQGVSYEQYF. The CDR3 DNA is TGTGCCAGCAGCTCACAGGGGGTATCCTACGAGCAGTACTTC.

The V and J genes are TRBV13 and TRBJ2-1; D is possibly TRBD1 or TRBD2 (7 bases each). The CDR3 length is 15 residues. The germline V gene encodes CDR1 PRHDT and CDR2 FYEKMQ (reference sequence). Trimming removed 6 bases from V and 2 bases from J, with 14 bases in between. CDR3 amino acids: CASRLAGGAYNEQFF. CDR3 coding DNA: TGTGCCAGCAGACTAGCAGGGGGGGCCTACAATGAGCAGTTCTTC.

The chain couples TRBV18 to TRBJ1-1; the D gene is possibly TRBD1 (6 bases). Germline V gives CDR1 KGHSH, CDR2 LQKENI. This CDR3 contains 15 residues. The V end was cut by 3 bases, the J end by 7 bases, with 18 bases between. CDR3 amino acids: CASSPQLRTEFEAFF. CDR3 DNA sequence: TGTGCCAGCTCACCCCAACTCAGGACAGAATTTGAAGCTTTCTTT.

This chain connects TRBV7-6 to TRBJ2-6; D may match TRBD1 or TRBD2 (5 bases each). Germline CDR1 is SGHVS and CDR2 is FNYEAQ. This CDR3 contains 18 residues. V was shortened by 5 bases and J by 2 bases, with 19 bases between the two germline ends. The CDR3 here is CASSPGTFLGTGANVLTF. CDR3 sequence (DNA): TGTGCCAGCAGCCCCGGGACCTTCCTCGGGACTGGGGCCAACGTCCTGACTTTC.

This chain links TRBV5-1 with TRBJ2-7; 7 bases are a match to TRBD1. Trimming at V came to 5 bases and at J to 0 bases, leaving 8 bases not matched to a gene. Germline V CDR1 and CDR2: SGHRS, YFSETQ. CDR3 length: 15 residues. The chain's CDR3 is CASRTGTVSSYEQYF. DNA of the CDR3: TGCGCCAGCAGAACCGGGACAGTCAGCTCCTACGAGCAGTACTTC.

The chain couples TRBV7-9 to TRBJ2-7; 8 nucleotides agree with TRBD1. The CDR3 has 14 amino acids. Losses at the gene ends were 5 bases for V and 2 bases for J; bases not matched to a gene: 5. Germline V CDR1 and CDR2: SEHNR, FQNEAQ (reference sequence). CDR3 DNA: TGTGCCAGCAGCGTTGGGACAGGTGCCTACGAGCAGTACTTC. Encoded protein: CASSVGTGAYEQYF.

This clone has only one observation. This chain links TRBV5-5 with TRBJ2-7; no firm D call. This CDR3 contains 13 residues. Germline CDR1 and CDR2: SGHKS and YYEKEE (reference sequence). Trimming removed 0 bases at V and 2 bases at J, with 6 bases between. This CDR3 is CASSLDPAYEQYF. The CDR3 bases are TGTGCCAGCAGCTTGGACCCGGCCTACGAGCAGTACTTC.

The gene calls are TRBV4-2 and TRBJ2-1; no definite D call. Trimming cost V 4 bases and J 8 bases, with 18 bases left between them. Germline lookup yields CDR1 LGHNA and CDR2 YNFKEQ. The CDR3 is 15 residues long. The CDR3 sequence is CASSPSSPGFDEQFF. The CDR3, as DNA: TGTGCCAGCAGCCCCTCTTCCCCCGGTTTCGATGAGCAGTTCTTC.